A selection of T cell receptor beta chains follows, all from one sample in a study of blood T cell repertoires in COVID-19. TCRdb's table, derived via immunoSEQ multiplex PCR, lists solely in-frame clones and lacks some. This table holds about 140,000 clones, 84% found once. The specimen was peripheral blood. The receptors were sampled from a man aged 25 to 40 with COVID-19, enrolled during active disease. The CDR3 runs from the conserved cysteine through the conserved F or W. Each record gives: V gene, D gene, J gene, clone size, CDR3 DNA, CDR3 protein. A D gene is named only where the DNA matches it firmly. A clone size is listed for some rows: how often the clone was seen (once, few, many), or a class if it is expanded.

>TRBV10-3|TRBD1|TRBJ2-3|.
TGTGCCAGCGAGGACAGGGATAGACTTGGTACGCAGTATTTT
CASEDRDRLGTQYF
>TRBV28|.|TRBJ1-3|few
TGTGCCAGCAGTTCCCCCGGGGGGAGCTCTGGAAACACCATATATTTT
CASSSPGGSSGNTIYF
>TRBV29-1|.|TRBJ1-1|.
TGCAGCGTTGAAATAGGGCGGGGGATAACTGAAGCTTTCTTT
CSVEIGRGITEAFF
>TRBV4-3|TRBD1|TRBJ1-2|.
TGCGCCAGCAGCCAAGTGGCCGGGACAGAACTTAACTATGGCTACACCTTC
CASSQVAGTELNYGYTF
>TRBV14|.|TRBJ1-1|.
TGTGCCAGCAGCACAGCGGATGAAGCTTTCTTT
CASSTADEAFF
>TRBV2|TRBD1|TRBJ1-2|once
TGTGCCAGCAGCGTGACAGGGTGGAATGGCTACACCTTC
CASSVTGWNGYTF
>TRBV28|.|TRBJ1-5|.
TGTGCCACCGGGAGGGTTGATCAGCCCCAGCATTTT
CATGRVDQPQHF
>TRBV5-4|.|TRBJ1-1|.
TGTGCCAGCAGCAAGAGACCAGGGGCTGACACTGAAGCTTTCTTT
CASSKRPGADTEAFF
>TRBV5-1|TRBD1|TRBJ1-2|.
TGCGCCAGCAGCGCACGGGACAGGGTACGCTATGGCTACACCTTC
CASSARDRVRYGYTF
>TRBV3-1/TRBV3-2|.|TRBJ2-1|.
TGTGCCAGCAGCCAAGCCGGGACTCTCTTCTCCAATGAGCAGTTCTTC
CASSQAGTLFSNEQFF
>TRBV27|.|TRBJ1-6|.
TGTGCCAGCAGTTTCCGACGGGAGGGGAATTCACCCCTCCACTTT
CASSFRREGNSPLHF
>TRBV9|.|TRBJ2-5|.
TGTGCCAGCAGCGAGGGCGGGGACGGCCGGGCCCAGTACTTC
CASSEGGDGRAQYF
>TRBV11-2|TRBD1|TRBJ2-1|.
TGTGCCAGCAGCCCCACTGGGACAGGGGTAAGGAATGAGCAGTTCTTC
CASSPTGTGVRNEQFF
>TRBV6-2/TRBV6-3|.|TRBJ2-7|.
TGTGCCAGCAGTTACTCGGGGGGAGGTAGCTACGAGCAGTACTTC
CASSYSGGGSYEQYF
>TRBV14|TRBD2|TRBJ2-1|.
TGTGCCAGCAGCCGTACCGTCGGGGGGTTCGACAATGAGCAGTTCTTC
CASSRTVGGFDNEQFF
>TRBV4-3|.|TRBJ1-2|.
TGCGCCAGCAGCCAAGCGGACAGAGCTAACTATGGCTACACCTTC
CASSQADRANYGYTF
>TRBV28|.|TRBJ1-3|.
TGTGCCAGCAGTCTCTCTGGAAACACCATATATTTT
CASSLSGNTIYF
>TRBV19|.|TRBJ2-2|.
TGTGCCAGTAGTTCGGATCGCCGGGGCGGGGAGCTGTTTTTT
CASSSDRRGGELFF
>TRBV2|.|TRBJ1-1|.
TGTGCCAGCAGTGAGGTGGAGGGGACTGAAGCTTTCTTT
CASSEVEGTEAFF
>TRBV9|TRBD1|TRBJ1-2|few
TGTGCCAGCAGCGGACATACAGGGGGCGCAAACGATGGCTACACCTTC
CASSGHTGGANDGYTF
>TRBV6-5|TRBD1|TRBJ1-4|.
TGTGCCAGCACCCTTTCCGGGACAGTCGAAAAACTGTTTTTT
CASTLSGTVEKLFF
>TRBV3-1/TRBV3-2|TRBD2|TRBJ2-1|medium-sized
TGTGCCAGCAGCCAAGTGCAAAGGCTAGCGGGAGTTGTTGATGAGCAGTTCTTC
CASSQVQRLAGVVDEQFF
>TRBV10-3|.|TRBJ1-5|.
TGTGCCATCATTCTCGGTCATCAGCCCCAGCATTTT
CAIILGHQPQHF
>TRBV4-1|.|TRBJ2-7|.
TGCGCCAGCAGCCAAGGAGACTCCTACGAGCAGTACTTC
CASSQGDSYEQYF
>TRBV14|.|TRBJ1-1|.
TGTGCCAGCAGCCATGTACAGGGGAACACTGAAGCTTTCTTT
CASSHVQGNTEAFF
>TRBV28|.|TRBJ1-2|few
TGTGCCATTGGACGGGAGGGTCTGGCTAACTATGGCTACACCTTC
CAIGREGLANYGYTF
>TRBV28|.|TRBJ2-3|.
TGTGCCAGCAGTTTATCTACCTCCAGCACAGATACGCAGTATTTT
CASSLSTSSTDTQYF
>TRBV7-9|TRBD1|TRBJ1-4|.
TGTGCCACCGGGACAGGGAATGAAAAACTGTTTTTT
CATGTGNEKLFF
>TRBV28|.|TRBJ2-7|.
TGTGCCAGCAGCAGAGGCGGCTACGAGCAGTACTTC
CASSRGGYEQYF
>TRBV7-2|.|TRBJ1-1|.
TGTGCCAGCAGCCCCCGAACGGGATTGAACACTGAAGCTTTCTTT
CASSPRTGLNTEAFF